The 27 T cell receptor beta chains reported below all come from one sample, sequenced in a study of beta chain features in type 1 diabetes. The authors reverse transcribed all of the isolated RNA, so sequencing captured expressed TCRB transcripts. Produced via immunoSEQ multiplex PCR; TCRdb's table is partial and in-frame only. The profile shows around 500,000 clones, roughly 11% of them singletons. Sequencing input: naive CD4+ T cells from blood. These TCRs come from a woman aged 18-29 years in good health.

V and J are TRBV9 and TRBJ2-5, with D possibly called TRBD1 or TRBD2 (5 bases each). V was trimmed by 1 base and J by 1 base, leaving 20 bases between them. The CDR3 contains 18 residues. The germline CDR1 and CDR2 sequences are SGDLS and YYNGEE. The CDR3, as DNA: TGTGCCAGCAGCGTAAGAGGATGGGGCGGGCCGGCCCAAGAGACCCAGTACTTC. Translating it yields CASSVRGWGGPAQETQYF.

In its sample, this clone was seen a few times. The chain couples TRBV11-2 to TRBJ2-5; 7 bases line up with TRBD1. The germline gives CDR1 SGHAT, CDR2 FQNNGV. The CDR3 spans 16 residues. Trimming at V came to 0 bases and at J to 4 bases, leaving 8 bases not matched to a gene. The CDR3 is CASSLDPPWTGETQYF. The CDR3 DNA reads TGTGCCAGCAGCTTAGATCCTCCCTGGACAGGAGAGACCCAGTACTTC.

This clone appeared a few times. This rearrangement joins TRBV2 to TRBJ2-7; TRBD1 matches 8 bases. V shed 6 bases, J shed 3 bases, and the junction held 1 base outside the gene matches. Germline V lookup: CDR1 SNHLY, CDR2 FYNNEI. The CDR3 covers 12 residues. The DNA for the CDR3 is TGTGCCAGCAGGGGACAGGTCTACGAGCAGTACTTC. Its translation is CASRGQVYEQYF.

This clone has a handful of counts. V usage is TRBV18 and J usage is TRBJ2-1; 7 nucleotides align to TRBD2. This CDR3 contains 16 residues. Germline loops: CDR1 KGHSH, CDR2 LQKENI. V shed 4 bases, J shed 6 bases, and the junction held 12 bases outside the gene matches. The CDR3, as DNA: TGTGCCAGCTCACTAGTTCCCCTTGGCGGGAGCAATGAGCAGTTCTTC. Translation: CASSLVPLGGSNEQFF.

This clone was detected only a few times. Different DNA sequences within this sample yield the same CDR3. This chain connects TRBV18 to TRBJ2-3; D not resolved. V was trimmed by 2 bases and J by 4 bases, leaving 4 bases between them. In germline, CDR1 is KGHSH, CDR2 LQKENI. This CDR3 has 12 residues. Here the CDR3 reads CASSPVADTQYF. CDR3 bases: TGTGCCAGCTCACCAGTGGCAGATACGCAGTATTTT.

This chain's CDR3 is CASSDLGQSYGYTF. DNA for the CDR3: TGTGCCAGCAGTGATCTAGGACAGAGCTATGGCTACACCTTC. The chain couples TRBV25-1 to TRBJ1-2, with D perhaps matching TRBD1 (6 bases). The CDR3 covers 14 residues. The germline V and J ends were trimmed by 3 bases and 4 bases, with 12 bases remaining between them. Germline lookup yields CDR1 MGHDK and CDR2 SYGVNS.

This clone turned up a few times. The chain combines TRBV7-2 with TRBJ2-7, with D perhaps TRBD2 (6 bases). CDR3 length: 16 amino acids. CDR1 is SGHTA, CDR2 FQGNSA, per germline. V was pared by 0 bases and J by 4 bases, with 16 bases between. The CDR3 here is CASSLAGGGLPYEQYF. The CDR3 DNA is TGTGCCAGCAGCTTAGCGGGTGGGGGACTTCCGTACGAGCAGTACTTC.

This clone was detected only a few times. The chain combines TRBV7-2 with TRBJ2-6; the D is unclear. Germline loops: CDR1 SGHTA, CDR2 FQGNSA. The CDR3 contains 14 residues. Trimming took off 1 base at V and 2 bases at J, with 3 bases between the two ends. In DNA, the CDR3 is TGTGCCAGCAGCTTAGGAACTGGGGCCAACGTCCTGACTTTC. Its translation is CASSLGTGANVLTF. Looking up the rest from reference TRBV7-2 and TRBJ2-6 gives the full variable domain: GAGVSQSPSNKVTEKGKDVELRCDPISGHTALYWYRQSLGQGLEFLIYFQGNSAPDKSGLPSDRFSAERTGGSVSTLTIQRTQQEDSAVYLCASSLGTGANVLTFGAGSRLTVL.

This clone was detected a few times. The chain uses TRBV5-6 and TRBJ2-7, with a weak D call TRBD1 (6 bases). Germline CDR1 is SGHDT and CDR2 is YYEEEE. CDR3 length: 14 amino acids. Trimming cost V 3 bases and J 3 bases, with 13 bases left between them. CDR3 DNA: TGTGCCAGCAGCTACGGACAGACTAACTACGAGCAGTACGTC. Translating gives CASSYGQTNYEQYV.

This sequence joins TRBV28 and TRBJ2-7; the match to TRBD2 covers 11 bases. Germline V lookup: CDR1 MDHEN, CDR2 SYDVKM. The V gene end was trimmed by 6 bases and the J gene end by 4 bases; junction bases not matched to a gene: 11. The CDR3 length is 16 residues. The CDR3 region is CASSPTLAGGLYEQYV. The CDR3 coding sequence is TGTGCCAGCAGCCCTACTCTAGCGGGGGGATTATACGAGCAGTACGTC.

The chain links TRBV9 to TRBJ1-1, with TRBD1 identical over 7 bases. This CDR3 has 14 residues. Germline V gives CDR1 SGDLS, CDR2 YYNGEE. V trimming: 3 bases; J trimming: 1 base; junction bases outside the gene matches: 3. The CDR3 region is CASSATGSNTEAFF. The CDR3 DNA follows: TGTGCCAGCAGCGCGACAGGGTCGAACACTGAAGCTTTCTTT.

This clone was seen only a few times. Here the CDR3 reads CASSPRQTYEQYF. The CDR3, as DNA: TGTGCCAGCTCACCTCGACAGACCTACGAGCAGTACTTC. The V call is TRBV18, the J call TRBJ2-7; the D gene is possibly TRBD1 (5 bases). Germline V lookup: CDR1 KGHSH, CDR2 LQKENI. CDR3 length: 13 amino acids. The V gene lost 3 bases and the J gene lost 2 bases, with 8 bases spanning the gap.

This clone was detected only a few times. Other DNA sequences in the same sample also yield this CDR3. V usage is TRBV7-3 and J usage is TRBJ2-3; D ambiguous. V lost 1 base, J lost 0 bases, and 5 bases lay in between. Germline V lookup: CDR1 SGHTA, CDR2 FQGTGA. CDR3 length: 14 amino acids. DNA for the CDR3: TGTGCCAGCAGCTTAAGGGCGAGCACAGATACGCAGTATTTT. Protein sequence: CASSLRASTDTQYF. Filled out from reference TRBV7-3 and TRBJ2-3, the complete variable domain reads GAGVSQTPSNKVTEKGKYVELRCDPISGHTALYWYRQSLGQGPEFLIYFQGTGAADDSGLPNDRFFAVRPEGSVSTLKIQRTERGDSAVYLCASSLRASTDTQYFGPGTRLTVL.

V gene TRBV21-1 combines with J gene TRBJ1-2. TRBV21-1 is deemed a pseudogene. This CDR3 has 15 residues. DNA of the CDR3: TGTGCCAGCAGCAAAGGAACCGACGGCCACTATGGCTACACCTTC. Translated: CASSKGTDGHYGYTF.

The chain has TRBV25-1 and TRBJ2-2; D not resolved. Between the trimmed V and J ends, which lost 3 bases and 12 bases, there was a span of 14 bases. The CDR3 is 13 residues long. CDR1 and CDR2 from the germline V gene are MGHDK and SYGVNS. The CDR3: CASSELPRSKLFF. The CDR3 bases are TGTGCCAGCAGTGAGTTACCCCGAAGTAAGCTGTTTTTT.

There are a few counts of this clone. The CDR3 loop reads CSVEALTGSSGYTF. As DNA, the CDR3 is TGCAGCGTTGAAGCCCTGACAGGGAGTTCGGGCTACACCTTC. V and J are TRBV29-1 and TRBJ1-2; the match to TRBD1 covers 7 bases. With 1 base clipped from V and 8 bases from J, the junction kept 10 bases outside the gene matches. The CDR3 has 14 amino acids. From germline, CDR1 is SQVTM and CDR2 ANQGSEA.

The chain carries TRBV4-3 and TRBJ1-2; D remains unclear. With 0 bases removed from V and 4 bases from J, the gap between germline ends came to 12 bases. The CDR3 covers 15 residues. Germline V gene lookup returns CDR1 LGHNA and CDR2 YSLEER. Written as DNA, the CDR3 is TGCGCCAGCAGCCAAGATTTGAGGGAAACCTATGGCTACACCTTC. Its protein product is CASSQDLRETYGYTF.

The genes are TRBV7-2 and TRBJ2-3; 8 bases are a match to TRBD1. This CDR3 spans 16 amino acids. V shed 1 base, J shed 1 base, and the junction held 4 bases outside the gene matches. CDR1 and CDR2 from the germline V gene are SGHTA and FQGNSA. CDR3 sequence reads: CASSLGTGQRTDTQYF. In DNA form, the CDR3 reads TGTGCCAGCAGCTTAGGGACAGGGCAACGCACAGATACGCAGTATTTT.

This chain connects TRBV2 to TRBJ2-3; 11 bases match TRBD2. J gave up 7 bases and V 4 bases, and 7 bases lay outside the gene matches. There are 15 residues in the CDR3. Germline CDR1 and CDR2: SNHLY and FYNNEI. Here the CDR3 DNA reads TGTGCCAGCAGTGCCGGGACTAGCGGAACAAATACGCAGTATTTT. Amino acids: CASSAGTSGTNTQYF.

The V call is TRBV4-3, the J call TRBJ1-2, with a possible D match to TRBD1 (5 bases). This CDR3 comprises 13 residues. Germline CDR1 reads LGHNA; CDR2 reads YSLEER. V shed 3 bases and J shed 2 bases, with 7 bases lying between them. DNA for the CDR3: TGCGCCAGCAGCCATACAGGAAACTATGGCTACACCTTC. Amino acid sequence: CASSHTGNYGYTF.

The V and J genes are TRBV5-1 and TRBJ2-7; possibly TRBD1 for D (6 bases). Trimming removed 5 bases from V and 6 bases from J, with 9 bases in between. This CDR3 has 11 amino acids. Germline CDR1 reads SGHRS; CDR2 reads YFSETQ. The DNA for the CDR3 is TGCGCCAGCAGGGGCAGGGGCGAGCAGTACTTC. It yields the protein CASRGRGEQYF.

DNA of the CDR3: TGTGCCAGCAGTGAATATGGGGGATTCTCCCCCTACGAGCAGTACGTC. It codes for CASSEYGGFSPYEQYV. V gene TRBV25-1 combines with J gene TRBJ2-7, with D perhaps given as TRBD1 or TRBD2 (5 bases each). Trimming shortened V by 0 bases and J by 2 bases, and 14 bases separated the two germline ends. Germline V gives CDR1 MGHDK, CDR2 SYGVNS. The CDR3 runs 16 residues.

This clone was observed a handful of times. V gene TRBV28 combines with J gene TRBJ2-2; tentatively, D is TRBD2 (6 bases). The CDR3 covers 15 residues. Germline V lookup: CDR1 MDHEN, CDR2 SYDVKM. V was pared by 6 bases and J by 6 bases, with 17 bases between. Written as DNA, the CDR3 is TGTGCCAGCAGAAGGGACTCGATAAAGTCCGGGGAGCTGTTTTTT. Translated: CASRRDSIKSGELFF.

Here the CDR3 reads CASSTQKTGKGTDTQYF. CDR3 DNA: TGTGCCAGCAGTACCCAGAAGACAGGAAAAGGCACAGATACGCAGTATTTT. The rearrangement joins TRBV25-1 to TRBJ2-3; TRBD1 is a possible D gene (6 bases). Germline CDR1 is MGHDK and CDR2 is SYGVNS. Trimming stripped 5 bases from V and 1 base from J, with 19 bases between. This CDR3 region has 17 residues.

CDR3 sequence reads: CASSLGQLDYGYTF. DNA for the CDR3: TGTGCCAGCAGCTTAGGGCAGTTGGACTATGGCTACACCTTC. This chain connects TRBV7-9 to TRBJ1-2, with D unclear. V was trimmed by 1 base and J by 3 bases, leaving 9 bases between them. The CDR3 contains 14 residues. CDR1 SEHNR and CDR2 FQNEAQ come from the germline V gene (reference sequence).

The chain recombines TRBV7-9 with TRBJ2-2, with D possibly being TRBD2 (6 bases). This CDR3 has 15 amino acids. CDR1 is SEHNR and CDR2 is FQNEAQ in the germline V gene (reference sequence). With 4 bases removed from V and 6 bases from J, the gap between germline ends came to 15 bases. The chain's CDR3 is CASSYTSLPAGELFF. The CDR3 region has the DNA TGTGCCAGCAGCTATACTAGCTTACCCGCCGGGGAGCTGTTTTTT.

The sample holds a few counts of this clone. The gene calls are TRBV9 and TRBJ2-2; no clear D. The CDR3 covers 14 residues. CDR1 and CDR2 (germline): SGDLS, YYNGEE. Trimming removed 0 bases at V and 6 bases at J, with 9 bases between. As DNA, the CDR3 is TGTGCCAGCAGCGTAGTATCGCGCGCCGGGGAGCTGTTTTTT. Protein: CASSVVSRAGELFF.